The rows below give T cell receptor beta chains drawn from one sample of a study of blood T cells in healthy people across ages. A single record per CDR3 protein comes from TCRdb applying MiXCR to the 5' RACE reads. The sample contains about 800,000 distinct CDR3 sequences, around 25% of which appear only once. These data also featured in a second study, about T cells of mothers and their children.

What was sequenced was blood. These receptors came from a boy younger than 18 in good health. Both conserved end residues are part of each CDR3. A D gene is named only where the DNA matches it firmly. Size tells how often a clone was seen (once, few, many) or the class of an expanded clone, and some rows leave it out.

clone_size	v_call	d_call	j_call	cdr3_nt	cdr3_aa
NA	TRBV29-1	NA	TRBJ2-7	TGCAGCGTCCTCAGGACCGATTTCTACGAGCAGTACTTC	CSVLRTDFYEQYF
NA	TRBV7-8	TRBD1	TRBJ1-4	TGTGCCAGCAGCTCCACCACGACAGGGGAGAATGAAAAACTGTTTTTT	CASSSTTTGENEKLFF
NA	TRBV28	NA	TRBJ2-1	TGTGCCAGCAGTTTATATGCGGGGGCGGGCAATGAGCAGTTCTTC	CASSLYAGAGNEQFF
few	TRBV4-3	TRBD1	TRBJ2-7	TGCGCCAGCAGCCAAGCTCGGGACAGGGGAGAGGAGCAGTACTTC	CASSQARDRGEEQYF
NA	TRBV18	NA	TRBJ1-1	TGTGCCAGCTCACCCCAGGTGGGCACTGAAGCTTTCTTT	CASSPQVGTEAFF
many	TRBV27	NA	TRBJ1-5	TGTGCCAGCAGTTTATCACCTTATCAGCCCCAGCATTTT	CASSLSPYQPQHF
NA	TRBV12-3/TRBV12-4	TRBD1	TRBJ2-4	TGTGCCAGCAGTTCCTCCGGGACAGATATTCAGTACTTC	CASSSSGTDIQYF
NA	TRBV2	NA	TRBJ1-3	TGTGCCAGCAGTGCCGGGTCTGGAAACACCATATATTTT	CASSAGSGNTIYF
NA	TRBV7-2	NA	TRBJ2-7	TGTGCCAGCACCCAAGGGGGGGCCGGGGACGAGCAGTACTTC	CASTQGGAGDEQYF
NA	TRBV2	NA	TRBJ2-1	TGTGCCATACTCATAGGACCCCAAACCGGGACTAATGAGCAGTTCTTC	CAILIGPQTGTNEQFF
few	TRBV12-3/TRBV12-4	NA	TRBJ2-7	TGTGCCAGCAGTTTAAACCGTGGAGGGAGCCACGAGCAGTACTTC	CASSLNRGGSHEQYF
NA	TRBV6-1	TRBD2	TRBJ2-4	TGTGCCAGCAGTGGGCCTAGCGGGACCAAAAACATTCAGTACTTC	CASSGPSGTKNIQYF
few	TRBV20-1	TRBD1	TRBJ1-6	TGCAGTGCTAGAGATCAGGGGACAGATTCTTTTGGGTCGGGGTTT	CSARDQGTDSFGSGF
few	TRBV5-1	TRBD1	TRBJ2-7	TGCGCCAGCAGCCGAGACGGGACAGGGGGAAGGTACGAGCAGTACTTC	CASSRDGTGGRYEQYF
few	TRBV28	NA	TRBJ1-1	TGTGCCAGCAGCTTAGCGGGGGATCATGAAGCTTTCTTT	CASSLAGDHEAFF
NA	TRBV20-1	TRBD2	TRBJ2-5	TGCAGTGCTTCTGGACTAGCGGGGGGGCTTCGAGAGACCCAGTACTTC	CSASGLAGGLRETQYF
many	TRBV29-1	NA	TRBJ1-1	TGCAGCGCCACCTTTCGGAACACTGAAGCTTTCTTT	CSATFRNTEAFF
NA	TRBV20-1	NA	TRBJ2-7	TGCAGTGCTGGGCGTCAAGCCTACGAGCAGTACTTC	CSAGRQAYEQYF
NA	TRBV7-9	NA	TRBJ2-2	TGTGCCAGCAGCTTCGCGGAGCTGTTTTTT	CASSFAELFF
NA	TRBV29-1	NA	TRBJ2-3	TGCAGCGTCGGGACGACCTTAAGCACAGATACGCAGTATTTT	CSVGTTLSTDTQYF
NA	TRBV15	TRBD2	TRBJ2-7	TGTGCCACCAGCAGAGATTTTACCTTAGGGCGCGTAGCGGGGCCCTCTGACGAGCAGTACTTC	CATSRDFTLGRVAGPSDEQYF
few	TRBV4-2	NA	TRBJ2-4	TGTGCCAGCAGCCAAGACTCGGTTTCTTCAAACATTCAGTACTTC	CASSQDSVSSNIQYF
NA	TRBV6-2/TRBV6-3	TRBD1	TRBJ2-2	TGTGCCAGCAGTCCCCGGGACAGGGCCCCGAACACCGGGGAGCTGTTTTTT	CASSPRDRAPNTGELFF
NA	TRBV3-1	TRBD2	TRBJ2-5	TGTGCCAGCAGCCAAGCAGCGGGGGTGGGGGAGACCCAGTACTTC	CASSQAAGVGETQYF
NA	TRBV4-2	NA	TRBJ2-1	TGTGCCAGCAGCCAAGATATACCGCCCTACAATGAGCAGTTCTTC	CASSQDIPPYNEQFF
NA	TRBV7-9	TRBD1	TRBJ1-5	TGTGCCAGCAGCTTAGGGACAGGGTGGAATCAGCCCCAGCATTTT	CASSLGTGWNQPQHF
NA	TRBV7-8	NA	TRBJ1-1	TGTGCCAGCAGCCCCTTGGTTGCAGGCGCCATGAACACTGAAGCTTTCTTT	CASSPLVAGAMNTEAFF
NA	TRBV14	NA	TRBJ2-7	TGTGCCAGCAGCCGCCAAGGGAAAGTGGACTCCTACGAGCAGTACTTC	CASSRQGKVDSYEQYF
NA	TRBV7-2	TRBD1	TRBJ1-4	TGTGCCAGCAGCCCTGGTCCCGGGACAGGGGTCCGCAGAAAACTGTTTTTT	CASSPGPGTGVRRKLFF
few	TRBV7-9	NA	TRBJ1-1	TGTGCCAGCAGCTACCACACAGGGCCGAACACTGAAGCTTTCTTT	CASSYHTGPNTEAFF
few	TRBV28	NA	TRBJ1-1	TGTGCCAGCAGTTTACGGAGGAATGAAGCTTTCTTT	CASSLRRNEAFF
NA	TRBV6-5	TRBD1	TRBJ1-1	TGTGCCGCCGGGACAGGAGTCCCTGAAGCTTTCTTT	CAAGTGVPEAFF
NA	TRBV7-9	TRBD1	TRBJ2-1	TGTGCCAGCAGCCCACGGAGGGACAGGGTCGGCTACAATGAGCAGTTCTTC	CASSPRRDRVGYNEQFF
few	TRBV6-5	NA	TRBJ1-2	TGTGCCAGCAGTTACCGTTTCGATGCAGGGGGCTACACCTTC	CASSYRFDAGGYTF
few	TRBV6-5	NA	TRBJ2-7	TGTGCCAGCCAATCAACAGGAGCCTACTACGAGCAGTACTTC	CASQSTGAYYEQYF
few	TRBV7-9	NA	TRBJ1-4	TGTGCCAGCAGCCCGAAGGGGGTGGAAACTAATGAAAAACTGTTTTTT	CASSPKGVETNEKLFF
NA	TRBV6-5	NA	TRBJ2-7	TGTGCCAGCAGTTACTCGGGCATACCAACCTACGAGCAGTACTTC	CASSYSGIPTYEQYF
NA	TRBV5-4	NA	TRBJ2-1	TGTGCCAGCACTAAAGGGGGGGCTAATGAGCAGTTCTTC	CASTKGGANEQFF
NA	TRBV5-5	NA	TRBJ1-4	TGTGCCAGCAGCCCGAGAGTCGGGGGGGAAAAACTGTTTTTT	CASSPRVGGEKLFF
few	TRBV12-5	TRBD2	TRBJ2-5	TGTGCTAGTGTTGGACTAGCGGGGGTACAGTACTTC	CASVGLAGVQYF
once	TRBV12-3/TRBV12-4	NA	TRBJ1-2	TGTGCCAGCAACGGGTGGGACTCGAACTATGGCTACACCTTC	CASNGWDSNYGYTF
few	TRBV12-3/TRBV12-4	NA	TRBJ2-7	TGTGCCAGCAGTTTAGGGGCCGCGGGACATAGCTACGAGCAGTACTTC	CASSLGAAGHSYEQYF
few	TRBV20-1	TRBD1	TRBJ1-5	TGCAGTGCCCCAGATAGGCAGGGGGTAGTTCAGCCCCAGCATTTT	CSAPDRQGVVQPQHF
few	TRBV5-1	TRBD1	TRBJ2-7	TGCGCCAGCAGCCTAAACCCGGGACAGGGCTTCTACGAGCAGTACTTC	CASSLNPGQGFYEQYF
NA	TRBV4-1	NA	TRBJ2-5	TGCGCCAGCAGCCAAGTTCACCAGGGTCAGGGGGAGACCCAGTACTTC	CASSQVHQGQGETQYF
NA	TRBV7-2	NA	TRBJ2-4	TGTGCCAGCAGCTTAGTTCGGCAGAGAGGGACCATTCAGTACTTC	CASSLVRQRGTIQYF
few	TRBV7-3	TRBD1	TRBJ2-5	TGTGCCAGCAGCTTAAGTGGGACAGGGTCGTTTAAGGGGACCCAGTACTTC	CASSLSGTGSFKGTQYF
few	TRBV20-1	NA	TRBJ1-4	TGCAGTGCTGCCAGGGGCTCTAATGAAAAACTGTTTTTT	CSAARGSNEKLFF
NA	TRBV3-1	TRBD2	TRBJ2-1	TGTGCCAGCAGCCAAGGACTAGCTGAGCAGTTCTTC	CASSQGLAEQFF
NA	TRBV2	NA	TRBJ1-4	TGTGCCAGCAGTGCGGGACAACCTAATGAAAAACTGTTTTTT	CASSAGQPNEKLFF
NA	TRBV12-3/TRBV12-4	NA	TRBJ2-7	TGTGCCAGCACGGCGGAGATCTACGAGCAGTACTTC	CASTAEIYEQYF
NA	TRBV29-1	NA	TRBJ2-5	TGCAGCGTGGGCCCTCTCCAAGAGACCCAGTACTTC	CSVGPLQETQYF
few	TRBV29-1	TRBD1	TRBJ2-1	TGCAGCTTTGAAGCGGGACAGGGAATTGCCTACAATGAGCAGTTCTTC	CSFEAGQGIAYNEQFF
NA	TRBV7-9	NA	TRBJ1-3	TGTGCCAGCAGCCCACCGGGATCTCTCTCTGGAAACACCATATATTTT	CASSPPGSLSGNTIYF
NA	TRBV7-6	NA	TRBJ2-7	TGTGCCAGCAGCTTAGTAGTAGGGACCTACGAGCAGTACTTC	CASSLVVGTYEQYF
few	TRBV9	NA	TRBJ1-1	TGTGCCAGCAGCGCGCCAGGGCTGACTGAAGCTTTCTTT	CASSAPGLTEAFF
NA	TRBV13	NA	TRBJ2-7	TGTGCCAGCAGCTTCGAGGGTTTGGCCTACGAGCAGTACTTC	CASSFEGLAYEQYF
few	TRBV20-1	TRBD2	TRBJ2-1	TGCAGTGCTAAATGGACTAGCGGCACCTACAATGAGCAGTTCTTC	CSAKWTSGTYNEQFF
NA	TRBV4-3	NA	TRBJ1-1	TGCGCCAGCAGCCAAGGGGGCTCGGGCACTGAAGCTTTCTTT	CASSQGGSGTEAFF